A single sample gave rise to the 27 T cell receptor beta chains below, sequenced in a study of blood T cell repertoires in COVID-19. Method: immunoSEQ multiplex PCR; TCRdb's copy keeps in-frame clones and lacks some. The table includes under 200,000 clones, 88% detected once. The sequencing sample was made of peripheral blood. These receptors were obtained from a man aged 18 to 35 with active or convalescent COVID-19.

The chain links TRBV3-1 (or the pseudogene TRBV3-2) to TRBJ2-1, with TRBD2 identical over 9 bases. J was trimmed by 5 bases and V by 3 bases; bases with no gene match: 5. Germline assignment: CDR1 LGHDT and CDR2 YNNKEL (reference sequence). The CDR3 is 15 residues long. CDR3 sequence reads: CASSHAGGLNNEQFF. The CDR3 DNA sequence: TGTGCCAGCAGCCACGCGGGGGGGCTTAACAATGAGCAGTTCTTC.

The chain employs TRBV25-1 and TRBJ1-5; 7 nucleotides agree with TRBD1. Germline V CDR1 and CDR2: MGHDK, SYGVNS. Trimming took 9 bases from V and 0 from J; bases not matched to a gene: 8. The CDR3 is 15 amino acids. DNA of the CDR3: TGTGCCAGTAGTCGGGACAGCAATAGCAATCAGCCCCAGCATTTT. It specifies CASSRDSNSNQPQHF.

The V call is TRBV6-5, the J call TRBJ2-2; weak D call: TRBD2 (6 bases). V gave up 8 bases and J gave up 4 bases, with 17 bases separating them. Germline-derived CDR1 and CDR2 are MNHEY and SVGAGI. The CDR3 runs 15 residues. Here the CDR3 DNA reads TGTGCCAGCCAGAATGATGGGGGAGGCACCGGGGAGCTGTTTTTT. As protein: CASQNDGGGTGELFF.

This clone was seen only once. The rearrangement uses TRBV10-3 and TRBJ2-7; 10 bases are a match to TRBD2. The CDR3 covers 14 residues. The germline V gene has CDR1 ENHRY and CDR2 SYGVKD. V lost 7 bases to trimming and J lost 4 bases; unmatched junction nucleotides: 7. The CDR3 protein is CAIKSAGGTYEQYF. CDR3 in DNA: TGTGCCATCAAATCAGCGGGGGGGACGTACGAGCAGTACTTC.

The chain uses TRBV7-2 and TRBJ2-7; 8 nucleotides match TRBD2. This CDR3 region has 13 residues. V lost 5 bases and J lost 3; bases outside the gene matches: 3. Germline V gene lookup returns CDR1 SGHTA and CDR2 FQGNSA. CDR3 sequence: CASSAGLVYEQYF. CDR3 DNA sequence: TGTGCCAGCAGCGCGGGACTAGTCTACGAGCAGTACTTC.

The chain is built from TRBV18 and TRBJ2-7, with 9 bases lining up with TRBD1. From germline, CDR1 is KGHSH and CDR2 LQKENI. There are 15 residues in the CDR3. V lost 6 bases and J lost 3; bases outside the gene matches: 9. The CDR3 region has the DNA TGTGCCAGCTCTCCGACGGGACAGGGAGTCTACGAGCAGTACTTC. Its protein is CASSPTGQGVYEQYF. Full variable domain (missing parts from reference TRBV18 and TRBJ2-7): NAGVMQNPRHLVRRRGQEARLRCSPMKGHSHVYWYRQLPEEGLKFMVYLQKENIIDESGMPKERFSAEFPKEGPSILRIQQVVRGDSAAYFCASSPTGQGVYEQYFGPGTRLTVT.

The chain joins TRBV9 to TRBJ2-3; TRBD2 aligns across 7 bases. The CDR3 runs to 16 residues. V lost 2 bases, J lost 4 bases, and 10 bases stayed unmatched. From germline, CDR1 is SGDLS and CDR2 YYNGEE. The CDR3 protein is CASSVFSSAGADTQYF. DNA for the CDR3: TGTGCCAGCAGCGTTTTTTCCTCTGCGGGAGCAGATACGCAGTATTTT.

A single count supports this clone. The CDR3 DNA follows: TGTGCCAGCAGCTCCTTGACTAGCGGGGTTAGTTATTTCTTC. Translated: CASSSLTSGVSYFF. The rearrangement links TRBV5-6 to TRBJ2-1; TRBD2 aligns across 11 bases. Trimming at V came to 3 bases and at J to 16 bases, leaving 12 bases not matched to a gene. Germline V gene lookup returns CDR1 SGHDT and CDR2 YYEEEE. The CDR3 spans 14 residues.

Regarding this clone: Different DNA sequences within this sample yield the same CDR3. The chain links TRBV30 to TRBJ1-5, with D perhaps matching TRBD1 (5 bases). This CDR3 is 13 amino acids long. V was shortened by 0 bases and J by 4 bases, with 7 bases between the two germline ends. Germline V gives CDR1 GTSNPN, CDR2 SVGIG (reference sequence). The CDR3 spells CAWSVGGNQPQHF. The DNA for the CDR3 is TGTGCCTGGAGTGTGGGGGGAAATCAGCCCCAGCATTTT.

This chain links TRBV7-9 with TRBJ1-6, with D tentatively TRBD1 (6 bases). V was shortened by 2 bases and J by 6 bases, with 11 bases between the two germline ends. The CDR3 totals 15 residues. CDR1 is SEHNR, CDR2 FQNEAQ, per germline (reference sequence). Here the CDR3 DNA reads TGTGCCAGCAGCTTATCGGGCAGGGGTAATTCACCCCTCCACTTT. This translates into CASSLSGRGNSPLHF.

The V and J genes are TRBV10-3 and TRBJ1-5; the match to TRBD1 covers 10 bases. The CDR3 is 13 residues long. Germline assignment: CDR1 ENHRY and CDR2 SYGVKD. Trimming at V came to 8 bases and at J to 6 bases, leaving 4 bases not matched to a gene. The CDR3 DNA sequence: TGTGCCATCCAGGGGGACAGGGGTCAGCCCCAGCATTTT. Protein product: CAIQGDRGQPQHF.

This chain links TRBV27 with TRBJ2-7; 8 positions match TRBD1. The trim removed 4 bases at V and 8 bases at J, leaving 10 bases unmatched. CDR1 and CDR2 (germline): MNHEY, SMNVEV (reference sequence). This CDR3 region has 14 residues. CDR3 in amino acids: CASSYGQGEDKQYF. CDR3 nucleotide sequence: TGTGCCAGCAGTTACGGACAGGGCGAGGACAAGCAGTACTTC.

The V call is TRBV10-2, the J call TRBJ1-6; D possibly corresponds to TRBD1 (5 bases). Trimming left V 2 bases short and J 6 bases short, with 17 bases between. This CDR3 spans 17 amino acids. The germline gives CDR1 WSHSY, CDR2 SAAADI. Here the CDR3 DNA reads TGCGCCAGCAGTGAGAATGGGGCCCAAACGACTAATTCACCCCTCCACTTT. Amino acids: CASSENGAQTTNSPLHF.

The chain combines TRBV2 with TRBJ2-3; possible D gene TRBD1, 5 bases. The CDR3 has 15 amino acids. Germline V lookup: CDR1 SNHLY, CDR2 FYNNEI. V gave up 5 bases and J gave up 6 bases, with 18 bases separating them. CDR3 coding DNA: TGTGCCAGCAGTAGAAAGGGCCGTGGGGCGGATACGCAGTATTTT. Its protein product is CASSRKGRGADTQYF.

This chain joins TRBV5-4 and TRBJ2-1, with 9 positions matching TRBD2. Germline CDR1 reads SGHNT; CDR2 reads YYREEE (reference sequence). This CDR3 is 16 amino acids long. J lost 15 bases, V lost 0 bases, and 16 bases had no gene match. The CDR3 DNA sequence: TGTGCCAGCAGCTTGGATCCAGCGGGGGGTCCCCTGAACACGTTCTTC. It is translated as CASSLDPAGGPLNTFF.

This sequence joins TRBV7-9 and TRBJ1-2, with 7 bases aligning to TRBD1. V lost 5 bases and J lost 5; bases outside the gene matches: 8. This CDR3 contains 14 residues. Looked up from germline, CDR1 is SEHNR and CDR2 is FQNEAQ (reference sequence). DNA of the CDR3: TGTGCCAGCAGCCGGACAGGCGGAAATTATGGCTACACCTTC. Protein: CASSRTGGNYGYTF.

CDR3 sequence (DNA): TGTGCCAGCAGTGAATCGGGGGGTGCAGGGCCAACCGGGGAGCTGTTTTTT. This sequence encodes CASSESGGAGPTGELFF. The chain carries TRBV6-1 and TRBJ2-2; 7 bases align to TRBD2. The germline gives CDR1 MNHNS, CDR2 SASEGT. Trimming at V came to 2 bases and at J to 5 bases, leaving 11 bases not matched to a gene. The CDR3 extends over 17 amino acids.

V and J are TRBV27 and TRBJ2-5, with D unclear. The V gene's germline CDR1 is MNHEY and CDR2 SMNVEV (reference sequence). This CDR3 is built from 15 residues. V lost 4 bases, J lost 5 bases, and 17 bases lay in between. CDR3 in DNA: TGTGCCAGCAGTTCGGTGCAGACCTTCGGGGAGACCCAGTACTTC. Its translation: CASSSVQTFGETQYF.

This clone has only one observation. The chain recombines TRBV11-3 with TRBJ1-5; possibly TRBD1 for D (5 bases). The CDR3 is 19 residues long. Germline V gives CDR1 SGHNT, CDR2 YENEEA. V was clipped by 5 bases and J by 0 bases, with 23 bases between them. The CDR3 DNA reads TGTGCCAGCAGCCGAGATGGAAGACAGAATAAAATTAGCAATCAGCCCCAGCATTTT. This translates into CASSRDGRQNKISNQPQHF.

V is TRBV6-2 or TRBV6-3 and J is TRBJ2-1; 14 bases align to TRBD2. The V segment lost 5 bases and the J segment 7 bases; nucleotides outside the gene matches: 4. This CDR3 contains 15 residues. CDR1 and CDR2 (germline): MNHEY, SVGEGT. Here the CDR3 reads CASSVGLAGVNEQFF. DNA of the CDR3: TGTGCCAGCAGTGTGGGACTAGCGGGAGTAAATGAGCAGTTCTTC.

This chain links TRBV5-6 with TRBJ1-6; tentative D call: TRBD1 (5 bases). Per the germline V gene, CDR1 is SGHDT and CDR2 is YYEEEE. This CDR3 has 16 amino acids. The V and J ends lost 4 bases and 3 bases respectively, with 14 bases between them. DNA for the CDR3: TGTGCCAGCAGCCGGGGGGACTCAAACTATAATTCACCCCTCCACTTT. Amino acids: CASSRGDSNYNSPLHF.

The V call is TRBV25-1, the J call TRBJ1-4; TRBD1 matches 8 bases. The germline V gene has CDR1 MGHDK and CDR2 SYGVNS. This CDR3 is built from 17 residues. The V segment lost 2 bases and the J segment 8 bases; nucleotides outside the gene matches: 13. CDR3 nucleotides: TGTGCCAGCAGTGAACCCCCCGACAGGGGTTGGGGGGAAAAACTGTTTTTT. Translated, it gives CASSEPPDRGWGEKLFF.

The gene calls are TRBV5-1 and TRBJ1-4, with D possibly TRBD1 on 6 matching bases. The CDR3 extends over 15 amino acids. Deletions cut 4 bases from V and 5 bases from J, with 15 bases between. CDR1 and CDR2 from the germline V gene are SGHRS and YFSETQ. CDR3 residues: CASSAVQGGNEKLFF. CDR3 nucleotide sequence: TGCGCCAGCAGCGCCGTACAGGGAGGGAATGAAAAACTGTTTTTT.

The CDR3 nucleotides read TGTGCCAGCAGCTCTGGGGTCAGGGGGAACCAAGAGACCCAGTACTTC. It encodes CASSSGVRGNQETQYF. The J gene is TRBJ2-5, the V gene TRBV5-4; TRBD1 aligns across 7 bases. Germline loops: CDR1 SGHNT, CDR2 YYREEE (reference sequence). V lost 3 bases and J lost 0; bases outside the gene matches: 8. CDR3 length: 16 residues.

The V call is TRBV6-5, the J call TRBJ2-1; D is perhaps TRBD1 (6 bases). Trimming cost V 8 bases and J 0 bases, with 11 bases left between them. Germline CDR1 and CDR2: MNHEY and SVGAGI. CDR3 length: 14 amino acids. The CDR3 is CASDRQSSYNEQFF. The CDR3 region has the DNA TGTGCCAGCGACAGGCAAAGCTCCTACAATGAGCAGTTCTTC.

This sequence joins TRBV19 and TRBJ2-3; D is undetermined. CDR3 length: 14 amino acids. Germline-derived CDR1 and CDR2 are LNHDA and SQIVND (reference sequence). V lost 3 bases and J 2 bases, leaving 9 bases between the germline ends. In DNA, the CDR3 is TGTGCCAGTAGTATCCAGGTTAACACAGATACGCAGTATTTT. As protein: CASSIQVNTDTQYF.

The rearrangement joins TRBV27 to TRBJ1-6, with D perhaps matching TRBD1 (6 bases). Germline V gene sequence: CDR1 MNHEY, CDR2 SMNVEV (reference sequence). CDR3 length equals 14 residues. The ends were cut back, 8 bases at V and 10 bases at J, with 18 bases in the middle. The CDR3 sequence: CASVGTRGGSPLHF. The CDR3, as DNA: TGTGCCAGCGTCGGGACCAGGGGTGGGTCACCCCTCCACTTT.